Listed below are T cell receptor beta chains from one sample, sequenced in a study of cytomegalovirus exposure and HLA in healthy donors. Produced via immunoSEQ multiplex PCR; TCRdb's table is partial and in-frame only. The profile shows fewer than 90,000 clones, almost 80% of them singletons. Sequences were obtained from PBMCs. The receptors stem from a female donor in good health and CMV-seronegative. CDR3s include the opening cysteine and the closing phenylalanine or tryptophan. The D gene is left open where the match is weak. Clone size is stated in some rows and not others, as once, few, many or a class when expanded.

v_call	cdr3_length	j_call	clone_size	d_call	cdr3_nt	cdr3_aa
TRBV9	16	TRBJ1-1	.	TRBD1	TGTGCCAGCAGCGTAGATAGGGACAGGGGGCGAGGAGGAGCTTTCTTT	CASSVDRDRGRGGAFF
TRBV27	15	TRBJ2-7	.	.	TGTGCCAGCAGTCCACTAGCTTCGGGAATAAACGAGCAGTACTTC	CASSPLASGINEQYF
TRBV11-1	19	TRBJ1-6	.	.	TGTGCCAGCAGCCCCGAAACCTTGGACCGGGAAAACCCTGATTCACCCCTCCACTTT	CASSPETLDRENPDSPLHF
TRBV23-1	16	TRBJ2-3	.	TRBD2	TGCGCCAGCAGTCAAGCGGGAGGTCCTGCGTCAGATACGCAGTATTTT	CASSQAGGPASDTQYF
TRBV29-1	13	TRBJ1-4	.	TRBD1	TGCAGCGCTAAGGGACAGGGGGGAGAAAAACTGTTTTTT	CSAKGQGGEKLFF
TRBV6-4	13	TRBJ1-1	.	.	TGTGGCCGCGAGGACAGATCGAACACTGAAGCTTTCTTT	CGREDRSNTEAFF
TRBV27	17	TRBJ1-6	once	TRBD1	TGTGCCAGCAGTTTATCGGGACAGGGTTGGGAAGTTTCACCCCTCCACTTT	CASSLSGQGWEVSPLHF
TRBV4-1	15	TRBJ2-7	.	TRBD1	TGCGCCAGCAGCCACCCCGGGACAGGGACCTACGAGCAGTACTTC	CASSHPGTGTYEQYF
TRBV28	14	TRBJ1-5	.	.	TGTGCCAGCAGTTTAAACAGCCTCAATCAGCCCCAGCATTTT	CASSLNSLNQPQHF
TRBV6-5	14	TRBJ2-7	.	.	TGTGCCAGCAGTTACCGTGGGGGCAGCTCCTCGCAGTACTTC	CASSYRGGSSSQYF
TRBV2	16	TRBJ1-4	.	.	TGTGCCAGCGGAGGGCAGAGAGGGAGGGCTAATGAAAAACTGTTTTTT	CASGGQRGRANEKLFF
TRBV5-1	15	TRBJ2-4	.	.	TGCGCCAGCAGCTTGGCCAATTCCCCTGAGGACATTCAGTACTTC	CASSLANSPEDIQYF
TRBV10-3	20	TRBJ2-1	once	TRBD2	TGTGCCATCAAAGGGGGGGACCCCGGGACTAGCGGGAGCTCCTACAATGAGCAGTTCTTC	CAIKGGDPGTSGSSYNEQFF